The TCR beta chain under discussion was sequenced for a study of blood T cells in healthy people across ages. It was with a sample-barcoded 5' primer and a J-beta primer mix that a second PCR of about 7 to 12 cycles was run. TCRdb itself ran the 5' RACE reads through MiXCR, one entry per CDR3 protein. The sample includes some 760,000 distinct CDR3 sequences, around 25% of them seen just once. This CDR3 has 11 residues. Germline values: CDR1 SQVTM, CDR2 ANQGSEA. Separately, the same data were catalogued under a study of T cells of mothers and their children.

The sample consisted of blood. The receptor was isolated from a boy younger than 18 in good health. The gene calls are TRBV29-1 and TRBJ2-5; a weak D match, TRBD1 (5 bases). The end of the DNA fits TRBJ2-1 better, so the J call may be wrong. CDR3: CSVGSRDEQFF. The DNA of the CDR3 is TGCAGCGTTGGGTCCAGGGATGAGCAGTTCTTC.